These T cell receptor beta chains were read from a single sample in a study of T cell changes during pregnancy in multiple sclerosis. Sequencing used immunoSEQ multiplex PCR; TCRdb keeps in-frame clones, though not all of them. The sample lists about 120,000 clones; roughly 92% were seen once. The sample here was peripheral blood, taken before pregnancy. These receptors were obtained from a female donor with multiple sclerosis, enrolled in a pregnancy study. The CDR3 runs from the conserved cysteine through the conserved F or W. The D gene is left open where the match is weak. Some rows have no size entry. The others give once, few or many, or a class for an expanded clone.

abundance: once; v_gene: TRBV11-2; j_gene: TRBJ2-7; d_gene: TRBD2; CDR3aa: CASSLDLSSGSFEQYF; CDR3nt: TGTGCCAGCAGCTTAGATCTTTCTAGCGGGAGCTTCGAGCAGTACTTC
abundance: NA; v_gene: TRBV5-1; j_gene: TRBJ2-2; d_gene: NA; CDR3aa: CASSPSDINTGELFF; CDR3nt: TGCGCCAGCAGCCCATCGGACATTAACACCGGGGAGCTGTTTTTT
abundance: NA; v_gene: TRBV28; j_gene: TRBJ2-3; d_gene: TRBD1; CDR3aa: CASSRDRVLLAQYF; CDR3nt: TGTGCCAGTAGCCGGGACAGGGTTCTCCTGGCGCAGTATTTT
abundance: NA; v_gene: TRBV6-5; j_gene: TRBJ2-4; d_gene: TRBD1; CDR3aa: CASRDTGVTSIQYF; CDR3nt: TGTGCCAGCAGGGACACAGGGGTTACCAGCATTCAGTACTTC
abundance: NA; v_gene: TRBV23-1; j_gene: TRBJ1-1; d_gene: NA; CDR3aa: CASSQSFQDNMNTEAFF; CDR3nt: TGCGCCAGCAGTCAATCTTTCCAGGATAACATGAACACTGAAGCTTTCTTT
abundance: NA; v_gene: TRBV10-3; j_gene: TRBJ2-2; d_gene: TRBD1; CDR3aa: CAISGTGGDTGELFF; CDR3nt: TGTGCCATCAGTGGGACAGGGGGGGACACCGGGGAGCTGTTTTTT
abundance: once; v_gene: TRBV6-1; j_gene: TRBJ1-2; d_gene: NA; CDR3aa: CASSLNGPYGYTF; CDR3nt: TGTGCCAGCAGTCTCAATGGCCCCTATGGCTACACCTTC
abundance: NA; v_gene: TRBV30; j_gene: TRBJ1-4; d_gene: TRBD1; CDR3aa: CAWSKGANNEKLFF; CDR3nt: TGTGCCTGGAGTAAGGGGGCGAATAATGAAAAACTGTTTTTT
abundance: NA; v_gene: TRBV5-6; j_gene: TRBJ1-2; d_gene: NA; CDR3aa: CASSLPQGSYGYTF; CDR3nt: TGTGCCAGCAGCTTACCCCAGGGGAGCTATGGCTACACCTTC
abundance: NA; v_gene: TRBV5-1; j_gene: TRBJ2-3; d_gene: NA; CDR3aa: CASSLEVLSTDTQYF; CDR3nt: TGCGCCAGCAGCTTGGAAGTACTCAGCACAGATACGCAGTATTTT
abundance: NA; v_gene: TRBV2; j_gene: TRBJ2-7; d_gene: NA; CDR3aa: CASSPPTQFHEQYF; CDR3nt: TGTGCCAGCAGCCCCCCTACGCAATTTCACGAGCAGTACTTC
abundance: once; v_gene: TRBV9; j_gene: TRBJ1-3; d_gene: NA; CDR3aa: CASSATGHLSGNTIYF; CDR3nt: TGTGCCAGCAGCGCCACAGGGCACCTCTCTGGAAACACCATATATTTT
abundance: NA; v_gene: TRBV5-1; j_gene: TRBJ2-7; d_gene: TRBD2; CDR3aa: CASSFGLAGGQWVEQYF; CDR3nt: TGCGCCAGCAGCTTCGGACTAGCGGGGGGGCAGTGGGTCGAGCAGTACTTC
abundance: once; v_gene: TRBV2; j_gene: TRBJ2-1; d_gene: NA; CDR3aa: CASSRTLSSYNEQFF; CDR3nt: TGTGCCAGCAGCAGGACACTCAGCTCCTACAATGAGCAGTTCTTC
abundance: NA; v_gene: TRBV18; j_gene: TRBJ2-7; d_gene: NA; CDR3aa: CASSPPVGRLYEQYF; CDR3nt: TGTGCCAGCTCACCACCGGTGGGCAGGCTTTACGAGCAGTACTTC
abundance: NA; v_gene: TRBV4-2; j_gene: TRBJ2-7; d_gene: TRBD2; CDR3aa: CASSRAAEREEYEQYF; CDR3nt: TGTGCCAGCAGCCGCGCCGCCGAGCGGGAAGAATACGAGCAGTACTTC
abundance: NA; v_gene: TRBV30; j_gene: TRBJ1-2; d_gene: NA; CDR3aa: CAWSPKLANYGYTF; CDR3nt: TGTGCCTGGAGTCCGAAACTAGCTAACTATGGCTACACCTTC
abundance: NA; v_gene: TRBV5-8; j_gene: TRBJ1-1; d_gene: TRBD1; CDR3aa: CASSRDRMNTEAFF; CDR3nt: TGTGCCAGCAGCCGGGACAGGATGAACACTGAAGCTTTCTTT
abundance: NA; v_gene: TRBV6-5; j_gene: TRBJ1-1; d_gene: NA; CDR3aa: CASSEWQGAFF; CDR3nt: TGTGCCAGCAGTGAATGGCAGGGTGCTTTCTTT
abundance: NA; v_gene: TRBV28; j_gene: TRBJ2-1; d_gene: TRBD2; CDR3aa: CASSYPSTSGRADEQFF; CDR3nt: TGTGCCAGCAGTTACCCCTCGACTAGCGGGAGGGCGGATGAGCAGTTCTTC
abundance: NA; v_gene: TRBV5-4; j_gene: TRBJ1-1; d_gene: TRBD1; CDR3aa: CASSLGVAGQGNEAFF; CDR3nt: TGTGCCAGCAGCTTGGGGGTTGCGGGACAGGGGAATGAAGCTTTCTTT
abundance: NA; v_gene: TRBV29-1; j_gene: TRBJ1-1; d_gene: NA; CDR3aa: CSVAVSNTEAFF; CDR3nt: TGCAGCGTTGCCGTGTCGAACACTGAAGCTTTCTTT
abundance: once; v_gene: TRBV7-8; j_gene: TRBJ2-1; d_gene: NA; CDR3aa: CASTGGLGEQFF; CDR3nt: TGTGCCAGCACCGGGGGGCTCGGTGAGCAGTTCTTC
abundance: NA; v_gene: TRBV12-5; j_gene: TRBJ2-3; d_gene: NA; CDR3aa: CASGLGRGSTDTQYF; CDR3nt: TGTGCTAGTGGTTTGGGCAGGGGAAGCACAGATACGCAGTATTTT
abundance: NA; v_gene: TRBV2; j_gene: TRBJ1-2; d_gene: TRBD1; CDR3aa: CASSRGLNYGYTF; CDR3nt: TGTGCCAGCTCCAGGGGGCTGAACTATGGCTACACCTTC
abundance: NA; v_gene: TRBV6-5; j_gene: TRBJ2-7; d_gene: NA; CDR3aa: CASSRGTDYREQYF; CDR3nt: TGTGCCAGCAGCCGTGGGACGGACTACCGCGAGCAGTACTTC
abundance: few; v_gene: TRBV9; j_gene: TRBJ2-5; d_gene: TRBD2; CDR3aa: CASSIAGGTHQETQYF; CDR3nt: TGTGCCAGCAGCATAGCGGGAGGTACACACCAAGAGACCCAGTACTTC
abundance: NA; v_gene: TRBV5-5; j_gene: TRBJ2-5; d_gene: NA; CDR3aa: CASSFGSQETQYF; CDR3nt: TGTGCCAGCAGCTTCGGTTCCCAAGAGACCCAGTACTTC
abundance: NA; v_gene: TRBV11-3; j_gene: TRBJ2-3; d_gene: NA; CDR3aa: CASSLERSTDTQYF; CDR3nt: TGTGCCAGCAGCTTAGAGAGGAGCACAGATACGCAGTATTTT
abundance: NA; v_gene: TRBV2; j_gene: TRBJ1-5; d_gene: NA; CDR3aa: CASSSGSGWQNQPQHF; CDR3nt: TGTGCCAGCAGTTCCGGATCAGGGTGGCAGAATCAGCCCCAGCATTTT
abundance: NA; v_gene: TRBV6-5; j_gene: TRBJ1-1; d_gene: TRBD1; CDR3aa: CASSARQGANTEAFF; CDR3nt: TGTGCCAGCAGTGCCCGACAGGGGGCGAACACTGAAGCTTTCTTT
abundance: NA; v_gene: TRBV19; j_gene: TRBJ1-3; d_gene: TRBD1; CDR3aa: CASSPRTGVSGNTIYF; CDR3nt: TGTGCCAGTAGTCCTAGGACAGGAGTATCTGGAAACACCATATATTTT
abundance: NA; v_gene: TRBV28; j_gene: TRBJ1-5; d_gene: NA; CDR3aa: CASSLSYRVSNQPQHF; CDR3nt: TGTGCCAGCAGTTTATCTTACAGGGTATCCAATCAGCCCCAGCATTTT
abundance: NA; v_gene: TRBV19; j_gene: TRBJ1-4; d_gene: NA; CDR3aa: CASRPDRMDEKLFF; CDR3nt: TGTGCCAGCCGACCAGACAGGATGGATGAAAAACTGTTTTTT
abundance: NA; v_gene: TRBV7-9; j_gene: TRBJ2-1; d_gene: TRBD2; CDR3aa: CASSLAVTSGGSSYNEQFF; CDR3nt: TGTGCCAGCAGCTTAGCGGTGACTAGCGGGGGGAGCTCCTACAATGAGCAGTTCTTC
abundance: NA; v_gene: TRBV6-1; j_gene: TRBJ1-5; d_gene: NA; CDR3aa: CASSEEGQKNQPQHF; CDR3nt: TGTGCCAGCAGTGAAGAAGGACAGAAAAATCAGCCCCAGCATTTT
abundance: NA; v_gene: TRBV21-1; j_gene: TRBJ1-1; d_gene: NA; CDR3aa: CASSKGPDRDLNTEAFF; CDR3nt: TGTGCCAGCAGCAAAGGACCAGACAGGGACTTGAACACTGAAGCTTTCTTT
abundance: NA; v_gene: TRBV2; j_gene: TRBJ1-2; d_gene: NA; CDR3aa: CASLGRNYGYTF; CDR3nt: TGTGCCAGTCTTGGCAGAAACTATGGCTACACCTTC
abundance: NA; v_gene: TRBV18; j_gene: TRBJ2-3; d_gene: TRBD2; CDR3aa: CASSPTRTSGYTDTQYF; CDR3nt: TGTGCCAGCTCACCTACCCGGACTAGCGGATACACAGATACGCAGTATTTT
abundance: NA; v_gene: TRBV21-1; j_gene: TRBJ2-1; d_gene: NA; CDR3aa: CASTNRTDRAGNEQFF; CDR3nt: TGTGCCAGCACAAATCGGACGGACAGGGCCGGCAATGAGCAGTTCTTC
abundance: once; v_gene: TRBV18; j_gene: TRBJ1-6; d_gene: TRBD1; CDR3aa: CASSPSRDSPVGHF; CDR3nt: TGTGCCAGCTCACCTTCCCGGGACAGCCCGGTGGGCCACTTT
abundance: NA; v_gene: TRBV4-1; j_gene: TRBJ1-2; d_gene: NA; CDR3aa: CASSQDLQDSWSYTF; CDR3nt: TGCGCCAGCAGCCAAGATCTTCAGGACTCTTGGAGCTACACCTTC
abundance: NA; v_gene: TRBV30; j_gene: TRBJ2-1; d_gene: TRBD1; CDR3aa: CAWSRDRSYNEQFF; CDR3nt: TGTGCCTGGAGTAGGGACAGGTCCTACAATGAGCAGTTCTTC
abundance: NA; v_gene: TRBV21-1; j_gene: TRBJ2-5; d_gene: NA; CDR3aa: CASSKPTGQETQYF; CDR3nt: TGTGCCAGCAGCAAACCGACAGGCCAAGAGACCCAGTACTTC
abundance: NA; v_gene: TRBV19; j_gene: TRBJ2-4; d_gene: NA; CDR3aa: CASSTQVAKNIQYF; CDR3nt: TGTGCCAGTAGTACTCAGGTAGCCAAAAACATTCAGTACTTC
abundance: NA; v_gene: TRBV6-1; j_gene: TRBJ1-2; d_gene: NA; CDR3aa: CASNSYSGANYGYTF; CDR3nt: TGTGCCAGCAACTCGTACTCTGGTGCTAACTATGGCTACACCTTC
abundance: NA; v_gene: TRBV7-9; j_gene: TRBJ1-1; d_gene: NA; CDR3aa: CASSFDRGSGTEAFF; CDR3nt: TGTGCCAGCAGCTTTGATAGGGGCTCGGGCACTGAAGCTTTCTTT